A selection of T cell receptor beta chains follows, all from one sample in a study of blood T cell repertoires in COVID-19. TCRdb's table, derived via immunoSEQ multiplex PCR, lists solely in-frame clones and lacks some. The repertoire holds 280,000 or so clones, with about 90% as singletons. Sequenced: PBMCs or T cells enriched from blood (not recorded which). These receptors were collected from a woman in her late teens or twenties with acute COVID-19. CDR3s include the opening cysteine and the closing phenylalanine or tryptophan. The order of the fields is V gene, J gene, clone size, D gene, CDR3 DNA, CDR3 protein. D genes are given only for firm matches. The listing skips clone size in some rows; elsewhere it reads once, few, many or a size class.

V: TRBV20-1; J: TRBJ1-2; size: .; D: TRBD1; DNA: TGCAGTGCTAGTTCCCCGACAGGGGAGAATGGCTACACCTTC; CDR3: CSASSPTGENGYTF
V: TRBV5-6; J: TRBJ1-2; size: .; D: .; DNA: TGTGCCAGCAGCTTGGCAGGGGTGGGCGGCTACACCTTC; CDR3: CASSLAGVGGYTF
V: TRBV18; J: TRBJ1-4; size: .; D: .; DNA: TGTGCCAGCTCAGACAGAGCAACTAATGAAAAACTGTTTTTT; CDR3: CASSDRATNEKLFF
V: TRBV5-1; J: TRBJ2-5; size: .; D: .; DNA: TGCGCCAGCAGCCCCGGGGACTTTGGGAAAGAGACCCAGTACTTC; CDR3: CASSPGDFGKETQYF
V: TRBV5-1; J: TRBJ2-3; size: .; D: TRBD1; DNA: TGCGCCAGCAGCTTGGCGGAGAGGGGGCGGACAGATACGCAGTATTTT; CDR3: CASSLAERGRTDTQYF
V: TRBV4-2; J: TRBJ1-2; size: .; D: .; DNA: TGTGCCAGCAGCCGGCCCGGGGAAGGCTATGGCTACACCTTC; CDR3: CASSRPGEGYGYTF
V: TRBV30; J: TRBJ1-2; size: few; D: TRBD1; DNA: TGTGCCTGGACAGGGGACAGCTGGGGTGGCTACACCTTC; CDR3: CAWTGDSWGGYTF
V: TRBV6-6; J: TRBJ1-5; size: .; D: .; DNA: TGTGCCAGCAGCCGCCTTGGACAGCTTAGCAATCAGCCCCAGCATTTT; CDR3: CASSRLGQLSNQPQHF
V: TRBV3-1/TRBV3-2; J: TRBJ2-7; size: .; D: TRBD2; DNA: TGTGCCAGCAGCTTACTCAGCGGGAGTGGTTACGAGCAGTACTTC; CDR3: CASSLLSGSGYEQYF
V: TRBV19; J: TRBJ1-5; size: .; D: TRBD1; DNA: TGTGCCAGTACGGACAGGAGCAATCAGCCCCAGCATTTT; CDR3: CASTDRSNQPQHF
V: TRBV28; J: TRBJ1-2; size: .; D: .; DNA: TGTGCCAGTGGCAGGGGAACAGGCTATGGCTACACCTTC; CDR3: CASGRGTGYGYTF
V: TRBV5-6; J: TRBJ1-2; size: .; D: .; DNA: TGTGCCAGCAGCTTGGCAGGGGAAGGCTACACCTTC; CDR3: CASSLAGEGYTF
V: TRBV5-4; J: TRBJ2-5; size: .; D: .; DNA: TGTGCCAGCAGCTTTGACCACGGACCTCCCCGGGGGGAGACCCAGTACTTC; CDR3: CASSFDHGPPRGETQYF
V: TRBV18; J: TRBJ2-5; size: .; D: TRBD1; DNA: TGTGCCAGCTCACTTGGGACAGGGAAAGAGACCCAGTACTTC; CDR3: CASSLGTGKETQYF
V: TRBV4-1; J: TRBJ2-3; size: .; D: .; DNA: TGCGCCAGCAGCCAAGCCGTAAGTGAGGATACGCAGTATTTT; CDR3: CASSQAVSEDTQYF
V: TRBV10-1; J: TRBJ2-2; size: .; D: TRBD2; DNA: TGCGCCAGCAGTGAGTCGAGCGGGAGGTCTGGCGGGGAGCTGTTTTTT; CDR3: CASSESSGRSGGELFF
V: TRBV18; J: TRBJ2-2; size: few; D: TRBD1; DNA: TGTGCCAGCTCACCACAGGGGGCGCACACCGGGGAGCTGTTTTTT; CDR3: CASSPQGAHTGELFF
V: TRBV4-1; J: TRBJ1-2; size: .; D: TRBD1; DNA: TGCGCCAGCAGCCAAGTGGACAGGGGCCAATATGGCTACACCTTC; CDR3: CASSQVDRGQYGYTF
V: TRBV7-3; J: TRBJ1-1; size: .; D: .; DNA: TGTGCCAGCAGCTCCGGGTCCCTGGGCACTGAAGCTTTCTTT; CDR3: CASSSGSLGTEAFF
V: TRBV30; J: TRBJ1-5; size: .; D: .; DNA: TGTGCCTGGAGTTCCCTGACAGTTAATCAGCCCCAGCATTTT; CDR3: CAWSSLTVNQPQHF
V: TRBV7-2; J: TRBJ1-2; size: few; D: TRBD1; DNA: TGTGCCAGCAGCTTAGGTCACCTCAGGGTGGGACAGCAGGAATATGGCTACACCTTC; CDR3: CASSLGHLRVGQQEYGYTF
V: TRBV5-1; J: TRBJ1-3; size: few; D: .; DNA: TGCGCCAGCAGCTTGGTGGCGGGGAGCTCTGGAAACACCATATATTTT; CDR3: CASSLVAGSSGNTIYF
V: TRBV5-6; J: TRBJ1-2; size: .; D: TRBD1; DNA: TGTGCCAGCAGCTGGGGACAGGGTGTGGTTGGCTACACCTTC; CDR3: CASSWGQGVVGYTF
V: TRBV4-2; J: TRBJ1-5; size: .; D: .; DNA: TGTGCCAGCAGCCAAGAAGGAGATAGCAATCAGCCCCAGCATTTT; CDR3: CASSQEGDSNQPQHF
V: TRBV6-1; J: TRBJ2-7; size: .; D: TRBD2; DNA: TGTGCCAGCAGTGAAAGTACTAGCGGGAGGTACGAGCAGTACTTC; CDR3: CASSESTSGRYEQYF
V: TRBV29-1; J: TRBJ2-2; size: .; D: .; DNA: TGCAGCGTTGGGGCTATCTTGGGCAGCGGTGGCACCGGGGAGCTGTTTTTT; CDR3: CSVGAILGSGGTGELFF
V: TRBV6-2/TRBV6-3; J: TRBJ2-3; size: .; D: TRBD2; DNA: TGTGCCAGCAGTTACATTCTAGCGGGAGCAGATACGCAGTATTTT; CDR3: CASSYILAGADTQYF
V: TRBV5-1; J: TRBJ1-5; size: few; D: .; DNA: TGCGCCAGCAGCTTGGGTGGCGGGGACAATCAGCCCCAGCATTTT; CDR3: CASSLGGGDNQPQHF
V: TRBV2; J: TRBJ2-7; size: .; D: .; DNA: TGTGCCAGCAGTGGTGGGCAGTCCTACGAGCAGTACTTC; CDR3: CASSGGQSYEQYF
V: TRBV15; J: TRBJ2-7; size: .; D: .; DNA: TGTGCCACCAGCAGAGATCGGGGCGAGCAGTACTTC; CDR3: CATSRDRGEQYF
V: TRBV3-1/TRBV3-2; J: TRBJ2-1; size: .; D: TRBD2; DNA: TGTGCCAGCAGCCCCTTCGTAGCGGGGACTTGGGATGAGCAGTTCTTC; CDR3: CASSPFVAGTWDEQFF
V: TRBV5-1; J: TRBJ2-2; size: .; D: TRBD2; DNA: TGCGCCAGCAGCTTACGGGAGGGGAACACCGGGGAGCTGTTTTTT; CDR3: CASSLREGNTGELFF
V: TRBV3-1/TRBV3-2; J: TRBJ2-1; size: .; D: .; DNA: TGTGCCAGCAGCCAAGTATGGCAATCCAACAATGAGCAGTTCTTC; CDR3: CASSQVWQSNNEQFF
V: TRBV28; J: TRBJ2-7; size: .; D: TRBD2; DNA: TGTGCCAGCAGCCACGGACAGGGAAAGGCTAGCGGGAGGGGAGGCGAGCAGTACTTC; CDR3: CASSHGQGKASGRGGEQYF
V: TRBV6-1; J: TRBJ1-2; size: .; D: .; DNA: TGTGCCAGCAGTGACAGGGTCCGAACCTTC; CDR3: CASSDRVRTF
V: TRBV5-5; J: TRBJ2-7; size: .; D: .; DNA: TGTGCCAGCAGCTTACGCGGACAAGGCTACGAGCAGTACTTC; CDR3: CASSLRGQGYEQYF
V: TRBV4-1; J: TRBJ2-3; size: .; D: TRBD2; DNA: TGCGCCAGCAGCCCCAAAGGGGAGGGCGGCTCCACAGATACGCAGTATTTT; CDR3: CASSPKGEGGSTDTQYF
V: TRBV5-1; J: TRBJ2-1; size: .; D: .; DNA: TGCGCCAGCAGCTTTAGGGCAGGGTCCTACAATGAGCAGTTCTTC; CDR3: CASSFRAGSYNEQFF
V: TRBV29-1; J: TRBJ2-5; size: .; D: TRBD1; DNA: TGCAGCGGGAGACAGGGGTTAGAGACCCAGTACTTC; CDR3: CSGRQGLETQYF
V: TRBV3-1/TRBV3-2; J: TRBJ1-3; size: once; D: .; DNA: TGTGCCAGCAGCCAAGGGGCGGGAGGGTCTGGAAACACCATATATTTT; CDR3: CASSQGAGGSGNTIYF
V: TRBV27; J: TRBJ2-1; size: .; D: TRBD2; DNA: TGTGCCAGCAGCTCTTCCCTAGCGGGAGGGCCGGGGGAGCAGTTCTTC; CDR3: CASSSSLAGGPGEQFF
V: TRBV4-2; J: TRBJ1-1; size: few; D: .; DNA: TGTGCCAGCAGCCAAGCCAGGTCTGGAGGAAACACTGAAGCTTTCTTT; CDR3: CASSQARSGGNTEAFF
V: TRBV4-1; J: TRBJ2-4; size: .; D: .; DNA: TGCGCCAGCAGCCAAGTGGGGCCAGACATTCAGTACTTC; CDR3: CASSQVGPDIQYF
V: TRBV29-1; J: TRBJ2-1; size: once; D: TRBD2; DNA: TGCAGCGTTATGGGACTAGCGGAATGGTTCAATGAGCAGTTCTTC; CDR3: CSVMGLAEWFNEQFF
V: TRBV9; J: TRBJ1-2; size: few; D: TRBD1; DNA: TGTGCCAGCACCCCACTCGCAGACAGGGTAAACTGGTACACCTTC; CDR3: CASTPLADRVNWYTF
V: TRBV7-9; J: TRBJ2-5; size: .; D: TRBD1; DNA: TGTGCCAGCAGCCTCCGACCGATCAGGGGGCCCACGGAGCAAGAGACCCAGTACTTC; CDR3: CASSLRPIRGPTEQETQYF
V: TRBV7-2; J: TRBJ1-2; size: .; D: .; DNA: TGTGCCAGCAGCTTTGACCCACAGTACTATGGCTACACCTTC; CDR3: CASSFDPQYYGYTF
V: TRBV28; J: TRBJ1-5; size: .; D: TRBD1; DNA: TGTGCCAGCAGTTTGACAGGGGGCCGGCAGCCCCAGCATTTT; CDR3: CASSLTGGRQPQHF